A selection of T cell receptor beta chains follows, all from one sample in a study of control samples from healthy donors and cancer patients. Only in-frame clones appear in the TCRdb table, and some are missing; sequencing was by immunoSEQ multiplex PCR. Of tens of thousands of clones listed, 85% to 95% are singletons. What was sequenced was blood. These receptors all come from a man younger than 45 in good health. CDR3s include the opening cysteine and the closing phenylalanine or tryptophan. D genes are given only for firm matches. Rows give clone size only sometimes, using once, few, many, or a class for an expanded clone.

TRBJ1-3	TRBV5-1	NA	NA	CASSLAGGRSGNTIYF	TGCGCCAGCAGCTTGGCTGGGGGACGCTCTGGAAACACCATATATTTT
TRBJ2-3	TRBV25-1	NA	NA	CASKLGLSDTQYF	TGTGCCAGCAAACTCGGCTTATCAGATACGCAGTATTTT
TRBJ2-1	TRBV6-1	NA	NA	CASSDRALGHLSYNKQFF	TGTGCCAGCAGTGATCGCGCCTTGGGACATCTCTCCTACAATAAGCAGTTCTTC
TRBJ1-2	TRBV7-9	NA	NA	CASSQGTSGYTF	TGTGCCAGCAGCCAGGGGACCAGCGGCTACACCTTC
TRBJ2-5	TRBV19	TRBD1	NA	CASSRARTGQETQYF	TGTGCCAGTAGTAGGGCGAGGACAGGACAAGAGACCCAGTACTTC
TRBJ1-2	TRBV10-3	NA	once	CAISGQSGGRFYGYTF	TGTGCCATCAGTGGACAATCGGGGGGGCGCTTCTATGGCTACACCTTC
TRBJ2-2	TRBV2	NA	few	CASSEAAGGDTGELFF	TGTGCCAGCAGTGAAGCGGCAGGGGGGGACACCGGGGAGCTGTTTTTT
TRBJ1-4	TRBV29-1	NA	NA	CSVLTEALEKLFF	TGCAGCGTCCTGACAGAGGCCCTCGAAAAACTGTTTTTT
TRBJ2-6	TRBV6-1	NA	NA	CASSDSLSSGANVLTF	TGTGCCAGCAGTGATTCTCTCAGCTCTGGGGCCAACGTCCTGACTTTC
TRBJ2-1	TRBV29-1	TRBD2	NA	CSVEDGAGGNEQFF	TGCAGCGTTGAAGATGGAGCGGGAGGGAATGAGCAGTTCTTC
TRBJ1-6	TRBV4-2	TRBD1	NA	CASSQDRDRVNSPLHF	TGTGCCAGCAGCCAGGACCGGGACAGGGTTAATTCACCCCTCCACTTT
TRBJ1-6	TRBV7-6	TRBD1	NA	CASSLVETGTSPLHF	TGTGCCAGCAGCTTAGTAGAGACAGGGACTTCACCCCTCCACTTT
TRBJ1-2	TRBV7-9	TRBD1	NA	CASSRTQGARAYGYTF	TGTGCCAGCAGCCGGACTCAGGGGGCGCGGGCCTATGGCTACACCTTC
TRBJ2-2	TRBV30	NA	NA	CAWSLGRPNTGELFF	TGTGCCTGGAGCTTGGGGAGGCCGAACACCGGGGAGCTGTTTTTT
TRBJ2-1	TRBV29-1	NA	NA	CSVPGLTSYNEQFF	TGCAGCGTTCCCGGACTGACCTCCTACAATGAGCAGTTCTTC
TRBJ2-7	TRBV30	NA	NA	CASSGAPMEGQYF	TGTGCCTCCTCCGGGGCCCCGATGGAGGGGCAGTACTTC
TRBJ2-3	TRBV14	NA	NA	CASSLFLTQYF	TGTGCCAGCAGCCTTTTCTTGACGCAGTATTTT
TRBJ1-2	TRBV28	TRBD1	NA	CASSSPTGRSYGYTF	TGTGCCAGCAGTTCTCCGACAGGGAGGAGCTATGGCTACACCTTC
TRBJ1-2	TRBV10-3	NA	NA	CATKEIIYGYTF	TGTGCCACGAAAGAAATAATCTATGGCTACACCTTC
TRBJ1-2	TRBV28	TRBD1	NA	CASQNRGQGVGGYTF	TGTGCCAGCCAAAACCGCGGACAGGGGGTAGGTGGCTACACCTTC
TRBJ1-5	TRBV19	TRBD1	NA	CASSPGTGQPQHF	TGTGCCAGTAGTCCAGGGACAGGTCAGCCCCAGCATTTT
TRBJ2-7	TRBV19	NA	NA	CASSFEGYEQYF	TGTGCCAGTAGTTTCGAGGGCTACGAGCAGTACTTC
TRBJ1-1	TRBV4-1	TRBD1	NA	CASSQVPQGARGTEAFF	TGCGCCAGCAGCCAAGTACCCCAGGGGGCTAGGGGCACTGAAGCTTTCTTT
TRBJ1-3	TRBV6-5	NA	NA	CASTINTGNTIYF	TGTGCCAGCACAATAAATACTGGAAACACCATATATTTT